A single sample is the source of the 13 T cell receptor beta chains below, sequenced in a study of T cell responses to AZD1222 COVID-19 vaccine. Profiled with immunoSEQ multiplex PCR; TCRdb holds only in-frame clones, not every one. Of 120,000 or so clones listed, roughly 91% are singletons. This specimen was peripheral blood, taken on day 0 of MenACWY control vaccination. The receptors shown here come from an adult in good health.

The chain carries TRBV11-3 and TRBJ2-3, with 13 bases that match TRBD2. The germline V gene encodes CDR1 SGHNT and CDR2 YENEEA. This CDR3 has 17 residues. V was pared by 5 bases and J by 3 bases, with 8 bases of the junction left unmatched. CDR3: CASSRRTSGRGTDTQYF. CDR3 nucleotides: TGTGCCAGCAGCCGCAGGACTAGCGGGAGAGGAACAGATACGCAGTATTTT.

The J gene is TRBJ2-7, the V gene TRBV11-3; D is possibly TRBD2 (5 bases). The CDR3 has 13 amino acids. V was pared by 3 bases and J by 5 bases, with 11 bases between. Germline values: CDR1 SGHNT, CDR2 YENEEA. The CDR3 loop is CASSFHGGDEQYF. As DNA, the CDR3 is TGTGCCAGCAGCTTTCACGGAGGCGACGAGCAGTACTTC.

CDR3 in amino acids: CASSPISYNEQFF. CDR3 in DNA: TGTGCCAGCAGCCCTATAAGTTACAATGAGCAGTTCTTC. The chain carries TRBV7-9 and TRBJ2-1; D uncertain. CDR3 size: 13 residues. V was clipped by 5 bases and J by 4 bases, with 9 bases between them. Looked up from germline, CDR1 is SEHNR and CDR2 is FQNEAQ (reference sequence).

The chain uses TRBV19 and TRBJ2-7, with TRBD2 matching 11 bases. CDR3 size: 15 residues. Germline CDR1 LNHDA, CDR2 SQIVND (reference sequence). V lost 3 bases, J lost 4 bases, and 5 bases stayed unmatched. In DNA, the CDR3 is TGTGCCAGTAGTATCTTAACTAGCGGGAGTTACGAGCAGTACTTC. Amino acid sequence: CASSILTSGSYEQYF.

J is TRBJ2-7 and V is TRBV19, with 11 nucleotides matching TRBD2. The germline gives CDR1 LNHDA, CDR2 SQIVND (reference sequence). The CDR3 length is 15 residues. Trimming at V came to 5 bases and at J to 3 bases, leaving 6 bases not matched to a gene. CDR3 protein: CASSAWTSGLYEQYF. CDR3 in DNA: TGTGCCAGTAGTGCCTGGACTAGCGGGCTCTACGAGCAGTACTTC. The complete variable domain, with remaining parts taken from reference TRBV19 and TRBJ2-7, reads DGGITQSPKYLFRKEGQNVTLSCEQNLNHDAMYWYRQDPGQGLRLIYYSQIVNDFQKGDIAEGYSVSREKKESFPLTVTSAQKNPTAFYLCASSAWTSGLYEQYFGPGTRLTVT.

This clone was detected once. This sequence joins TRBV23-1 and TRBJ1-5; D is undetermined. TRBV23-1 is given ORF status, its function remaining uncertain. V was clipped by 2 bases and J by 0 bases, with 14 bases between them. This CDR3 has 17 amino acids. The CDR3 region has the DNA TGCGCCAGCAGTCAAGATGAGGCAGCGAATAGCAATCAGCCCCAGCATTTT. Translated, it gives CASSQDEAANSNQPQHF.

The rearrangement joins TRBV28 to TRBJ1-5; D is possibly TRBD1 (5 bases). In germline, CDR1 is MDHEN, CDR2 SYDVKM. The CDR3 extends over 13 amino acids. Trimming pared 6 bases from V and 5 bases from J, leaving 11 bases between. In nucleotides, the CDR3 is TGTGCCAGCAGCCTTGACAGTTATCAGCCCCAGCATTTT. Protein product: CASSLDSYQPQHF.

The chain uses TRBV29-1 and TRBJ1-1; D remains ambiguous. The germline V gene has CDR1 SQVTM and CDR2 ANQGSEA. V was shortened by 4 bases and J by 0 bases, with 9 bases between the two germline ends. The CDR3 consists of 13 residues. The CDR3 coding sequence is TGCAGCGTTGTTCCTAACATGAACACTGAAGCTTTCTTT. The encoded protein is CSVVPNMNTEAFF.

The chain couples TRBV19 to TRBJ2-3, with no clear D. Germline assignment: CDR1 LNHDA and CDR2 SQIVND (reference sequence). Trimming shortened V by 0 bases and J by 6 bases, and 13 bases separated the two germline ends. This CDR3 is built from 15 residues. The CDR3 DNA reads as TGTGCCAGTAGTATAGATTGGGCTACCGCGGATACGCAGTATTTT. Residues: CASSIDWATADTQYF. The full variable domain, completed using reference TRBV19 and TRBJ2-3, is DGGITQSPKYLFRKEGQNVTLSCEQNLNHDAMYWYRQDPGQGLRLIYYSQIVNDFQKGDIAEGYSVSREKKESFPLTVTSAQKNPTAFYLCASSIDWATADTQYFGPGTRLTVL.

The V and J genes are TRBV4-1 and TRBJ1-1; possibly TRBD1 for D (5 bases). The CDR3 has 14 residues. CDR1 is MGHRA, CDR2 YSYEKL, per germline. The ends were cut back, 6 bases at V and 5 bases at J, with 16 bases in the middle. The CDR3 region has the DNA TGCGCCAGCAGGGGACCTCTCAAGGGGACTGAAGCTTTCTTT. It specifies CASRGPLKGTEAFF.

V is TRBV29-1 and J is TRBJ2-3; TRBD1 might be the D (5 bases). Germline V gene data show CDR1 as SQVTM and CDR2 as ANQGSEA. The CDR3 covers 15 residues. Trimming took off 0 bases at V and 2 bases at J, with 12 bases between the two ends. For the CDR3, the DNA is TGCAGCGTTGAAGATCTGACAGATAACACAGATACGCAGTATTTT. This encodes CSVEDLTDNTDTQYF.

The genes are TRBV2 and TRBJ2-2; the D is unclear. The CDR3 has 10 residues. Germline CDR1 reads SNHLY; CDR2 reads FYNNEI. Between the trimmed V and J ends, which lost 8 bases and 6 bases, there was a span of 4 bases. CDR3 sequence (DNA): TGTGCCAGCGGGGCCGGGGAGCTGTTTTTT. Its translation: CASGAGELFF.

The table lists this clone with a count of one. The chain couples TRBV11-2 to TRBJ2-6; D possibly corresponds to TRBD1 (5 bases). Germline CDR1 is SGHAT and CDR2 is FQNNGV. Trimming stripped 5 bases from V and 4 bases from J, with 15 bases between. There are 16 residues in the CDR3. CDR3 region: CASSLERQGGANVLTF. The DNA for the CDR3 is TGTGCCAGCAGCCTCGAGAGGCAGGGAGGGGCCAACGTCCTGACTTTC. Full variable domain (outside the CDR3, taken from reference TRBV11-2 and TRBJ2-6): EAGVAQSPRYKIIEKRQSVAFWCNPISGHATLYWYQQILGQGPKLLIQFQNNGVVDDSQLPKDRFSAERLKGVDSTLKIQPAKLEDSAVYLCASSLERQGGANVLTFGAGSRLTVL.